The clone carrying this T cell receptor (beta chain) was counted a single time. As yet, its antigen is unknown. This entry is derived from a study of T cells in localized non-small cell lung cancer. Overall study findings and caveats: Prolonged overall survival went with higher T cell density in the blood. Uninvolved adjacent lung had more T cell clonality than any other tissue, topping tumor.

The CDR3 has 15 amino acids. Germline CDR1 is SGDLS and CDR2 is YYNGEE. The V end was cut by 4 bases, the J end by 2 bases, with 14 bases between. Clones were read by immunoSEQ multiplex PCR, and TCRdb kept only the in-frame ones, dropping some. The repertoire has tens of thousands of clones, about 83% of them found once; the top ten carry approximately 15%. The TCR comes from a female donor of 60 years or more with stage I lung adenocarcinoma. J is TRBJ2-3 and V is TRBV9; D may be TRBD2 (6 bases). The input for sequencing was peripheral blood, taken before any cancer treatment. The CDR3 loop reads CASSPRPSATDTQYF. Written as DNA, the CDR3 is TGTGCCAGCAGCCCACGACCTAGCGCCACAGATACGCAGTATTTT.